What follows are 7 T cell receptor beta chains derived from one specimen sequenced in a study of vaccination effects on CD4 cells after COVID-19. After expansion with viral peptide pools in the ViraFEST assay, antigen-specific CD4+ T cells were sequenced. Scientists isolated CD4+ T cells after a roughly 9-day culture period ended. Each vaccine recipient was nucleocapsid antibody negative and had no prior SARS-CoV-2 infection. No cognate antigen is known for these TCRs. Measured with immunoSEQ multiplex PCR; TCRdb has only the in-frame clones, and not every one. The profile covers roughly 52,000 clones, with approximately 70% appearing a single time and around 18% taken by the ten largest. Material: CD4+ T cells from PBMCs cultured with SARS-CoV-2 spike peptides, obtained before COVID-19 vaccination. Receptors were obtained from a human donor who received a COVID-19 vaccine.

The gene calls are TRBV2 and TRBJ2-1, with 8 bases fitting TRBD1. Germline-derived CDR1 and CDR2 are SNHLY and FYNNEI. The CDR3 contains 15 residues. The V segment lost 4 bases and the J segment 5 bases; nucleotides outside the gene matches: 7. The CDR3 region is CASSARGTGDNEQFF. The DNA for the CDR3 is TGTGCCAGCAGTGCTCGTGGGACAGGAGACAATGAGCAGTTCTTC.

This clone appeared once. The genes are TRBV2 and TRBJ2-1, with D uncertain. The ends were cut back, 4 bases at V and 4 bases at J, with 2 bases in the middle. The CDR3 runs 11 residues. Germline V gives CDR1 SNHLY, CDR2 FYNNEI. As DNA, the CDR3 is TGTGCCAGCAGTGCATACAATGAGCAGTTCTTC. This translates into CASSAYNEQFF.

The rearrangement uses TRBV6-1 and TRBJ1-2, with 11 nucleotides matching TRBD1. J gave up 4 bases and V 1 base, and 8 bases lay outside the gene matches. The germline V gene encodes CDR1 MNHNS and CDR2 SASEGT. The CDR3 is 17 amino acids. The CDR3 DNA sequence: TGTGCCAGCAGTGAAGGGCATACCGGGACAGGGGGCTATGGCTACACCTTC. Protein product: CASSEGHTGTGGYGYTF.

V and J are TRBV2 and TRBJ2-7; 7 bases line up with TRBD2. Germline CDR1 is SNHLY and CDR2 is FYNNEI. The CDR3 is 15 residues long. Trimming took 4 bases from V and 0 from J; bases not matched to a gene: 6. Written as DNA, the CDR3 is TGTGCCAGCAGTGGTGGAGGGAGGGCCTCCTACGAGCAGTACTTC. Its protein is CASSGGGRASYEQYF.

This chain links TRBV3-1 (or the pseudogene TRBV3-2) with TRBJ1-3; D is ambiguous. The CDR3 has 14 amino acids. Germline V lookup: CDR1 LGHDT, CDR2 YNNKEL (reference sequence). V was trimmed by 4 bases and J by 0 bases, leaving 7 bases between them. This chain's CDR3 is CASSPYLSGNTIYF. The DNA of the CDR3 is TGTGCCAGCAGCCCCTATCTCTCTGGAAACACCATATATTTT.

A remark on this clone: At one of its ends the junction is not consistent with the germline gene, which may arise from a read error. V usage is TRBV7-6 and J usage is TRBJ1-1; tentative D call: TRBD1 (6 bases). CDR1 SGHVS and CDR2 FNYEAQ come from the germline V gene. This CDR3 spans 11 amino acids. The DNA of the CDR3 is TGTGCCAGCAGATTAGGACAGGAAGCTTTCTTT. This gives the protein CASRLGQEAFF.

This clone has more than one count but fewer than ten. V gene TRBV6-2 or TRBV6-3 combines with J gene TRBJ1-1, with D possibly being TRBD1 (5 bases). Germline CDR1 reads MNHEY; CDR2 reads SVGEGT. Trimming took 1 base from V and 4 from J, leaving 7 bases between them. There are 13 residues in the CDR3. The CDR3 spells CASSYLRGTEAFF. The CDR3 DNA is TGTGCCAGCAGTTACTTGAGGGGCACTGAAGCTTTCTTT.